The source of this TCR beta chain is a study of cytomegalovirus exposure and HLA in healthy donors. Remarks on this clone: The antigen remains unidentified.

J was trimmed by 5 bases and V by 4 bases; bases with no gene match: 3. The germline gives CDR1 SGHRS, CDR2 YFSETQ. CDR3 length: 15 residues. The PCR employed 60 Vbeta primers together with 13 Jbeta primers. Produced via immunoSEQ multiplex PCR; TCRdb's table is partial and in-frame only. Among around 150,000 clones, over 60% were seen once, and the ten largest hold under 7.5%. Study-level results: What TCR beta sequences reportedly achieved was accurate prediction of HLA-A and HLA-B alleles in most subjects. Cytomegalovirus status was reportedly diagnosed by the classifier with high specificity and sensitivity. The authors considered a cluster of highly shared sequence variants likely to be a sequencing artifact.

The sequence was collected from a woman aged 55-70 years in good health and CMV-seronegative. The sequenced sample consisted of PBMCs. The genes are TRBV5-1 and TRBJ2-3, with 14 bases that match TRBD2. CDR3 region: CASSRGLAGGDTQYF. Written as DNA, the CDR3 is TGCGCCAGCAGCCGCGGACTAGCGGGGGGAGATACGCAGTATTTT.